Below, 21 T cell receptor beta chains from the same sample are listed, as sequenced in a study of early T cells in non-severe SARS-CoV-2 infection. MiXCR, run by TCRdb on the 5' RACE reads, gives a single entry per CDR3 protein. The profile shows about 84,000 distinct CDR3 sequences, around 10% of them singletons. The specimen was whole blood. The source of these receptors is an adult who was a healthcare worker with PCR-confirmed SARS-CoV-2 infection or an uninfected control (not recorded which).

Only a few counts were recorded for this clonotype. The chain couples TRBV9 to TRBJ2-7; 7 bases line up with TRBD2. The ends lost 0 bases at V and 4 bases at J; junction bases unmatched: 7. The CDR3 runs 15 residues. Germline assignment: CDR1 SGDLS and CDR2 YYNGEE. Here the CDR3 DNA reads TGTGCCAGCAGCGTAGGGGCTAGCGGTCGGTACGAGCAGTACTTC. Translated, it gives CASSVGASGRYEQYF.

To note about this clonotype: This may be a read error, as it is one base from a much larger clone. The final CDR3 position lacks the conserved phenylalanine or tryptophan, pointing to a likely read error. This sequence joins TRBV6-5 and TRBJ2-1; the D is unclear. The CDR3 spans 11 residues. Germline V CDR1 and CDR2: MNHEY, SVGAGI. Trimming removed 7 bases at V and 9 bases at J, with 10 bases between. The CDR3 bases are TGTGCCAGCATCTACGGCGGTGAGCAGTTCTAC. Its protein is CASIYGGEQFY.

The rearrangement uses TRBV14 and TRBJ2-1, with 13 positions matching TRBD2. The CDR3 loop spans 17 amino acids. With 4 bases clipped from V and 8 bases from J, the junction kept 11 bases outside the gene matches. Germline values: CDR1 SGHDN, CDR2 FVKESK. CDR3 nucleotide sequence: TGTGCCAGCAGCCTCTTAAGGGGGACTAGCGGGATACATGAGCAGTTCTTC. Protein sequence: CASSLLRGTSGIHEQFF.

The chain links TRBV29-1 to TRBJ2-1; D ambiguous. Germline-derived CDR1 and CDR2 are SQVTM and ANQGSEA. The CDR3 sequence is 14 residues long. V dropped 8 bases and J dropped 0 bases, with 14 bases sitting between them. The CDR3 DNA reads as TGCAGCCTGAGGTACGGAAGCTCCTACAATGAGCAGTTCTTC. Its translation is CSLRYGSSYNEQFF.

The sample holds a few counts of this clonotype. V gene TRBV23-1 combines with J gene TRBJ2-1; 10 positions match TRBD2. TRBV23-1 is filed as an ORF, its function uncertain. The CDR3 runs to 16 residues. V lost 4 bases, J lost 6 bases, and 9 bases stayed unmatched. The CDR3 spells CASSRLGAGGTNEQFF. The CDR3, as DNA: TGCGCCAGCAGTCGTCTGGGAGCGGGAGGGACCAATGAGCAGTTCTTC.

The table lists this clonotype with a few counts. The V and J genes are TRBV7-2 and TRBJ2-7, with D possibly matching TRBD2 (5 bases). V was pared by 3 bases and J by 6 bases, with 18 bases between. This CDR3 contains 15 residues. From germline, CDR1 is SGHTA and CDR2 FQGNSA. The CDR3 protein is CASSLDLHQASEQYF. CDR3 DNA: TGTGCCAGCAGCTTGGACTTACACCAGGCCTCCGAGCAGTACTTC. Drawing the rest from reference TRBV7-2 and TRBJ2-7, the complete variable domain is GAGVSQSPSNKVTEKGKDVELRCDPISGHTALYWYRQSLGQGLEFLIYFQGNSAPDKSGLPSDRFSAERTGGSVSTLTIQRTQQEDSAVYLCASSLDLHQASEQYFGPGTRLTVT.

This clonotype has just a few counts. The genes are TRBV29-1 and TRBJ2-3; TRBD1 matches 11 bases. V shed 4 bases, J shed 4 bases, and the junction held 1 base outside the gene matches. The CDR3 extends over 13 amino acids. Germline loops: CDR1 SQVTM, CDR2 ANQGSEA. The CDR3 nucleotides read TGCAGCGTTGCGGGACAGGGGGCAGATACGCAGTATTTT. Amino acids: CSVAGQGADTQYF.

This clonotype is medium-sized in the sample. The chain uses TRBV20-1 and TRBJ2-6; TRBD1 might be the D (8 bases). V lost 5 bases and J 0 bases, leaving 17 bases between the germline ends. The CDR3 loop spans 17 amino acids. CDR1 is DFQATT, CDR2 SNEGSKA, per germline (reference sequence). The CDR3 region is CSARTGRVSSGANVLTF. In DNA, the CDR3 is TGCAGTGCTCGGACAGGGAGGGTTAGCTCTGGGGCCAACGTCCTGACTTTC.

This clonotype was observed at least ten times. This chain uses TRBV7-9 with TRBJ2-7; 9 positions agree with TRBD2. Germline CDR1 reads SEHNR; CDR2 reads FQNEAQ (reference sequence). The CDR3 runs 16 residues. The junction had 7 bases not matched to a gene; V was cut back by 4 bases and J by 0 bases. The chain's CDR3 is CASSSGGGVSSYEQYF. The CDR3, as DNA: TGTGCCAGCAGCTCCGGCGGGGGGGTGTCCTCCTACGAGCAGTACTTC.

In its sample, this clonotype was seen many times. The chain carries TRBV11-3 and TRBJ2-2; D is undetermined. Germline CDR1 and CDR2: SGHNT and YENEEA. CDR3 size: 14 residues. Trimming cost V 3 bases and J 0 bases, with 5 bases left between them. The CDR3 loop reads CASSLGPNTGELFF. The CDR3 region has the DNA TGTGCCAGCAGCTTGGGCCCGAACACCGGGGAGCTGTTTTTT.

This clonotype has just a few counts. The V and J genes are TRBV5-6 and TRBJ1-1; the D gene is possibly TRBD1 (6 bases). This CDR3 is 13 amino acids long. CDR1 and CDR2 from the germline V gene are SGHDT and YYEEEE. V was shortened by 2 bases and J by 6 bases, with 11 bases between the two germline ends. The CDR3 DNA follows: TGTGCCAGCAGCTTTGGGGGACATTCTGAAGCTTTCTTT. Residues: CASSFGGHSEAFF. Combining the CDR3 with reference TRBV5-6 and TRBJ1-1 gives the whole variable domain DAGVTQSPTHLIKTRGQQVTLRCSPKSGHDTVSWYQQALGQGPQFIFQYYEEEERQRGNFPDRFSGHQFPNYSSELNVNALLLGDSALYLCASSFGGHSEAFFGQGTRLTVV.

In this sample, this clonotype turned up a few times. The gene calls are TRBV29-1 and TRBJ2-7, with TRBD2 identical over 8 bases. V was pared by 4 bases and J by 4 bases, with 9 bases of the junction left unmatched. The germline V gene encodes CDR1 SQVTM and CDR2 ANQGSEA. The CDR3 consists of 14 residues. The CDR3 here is CSVATLAGPYEQYF. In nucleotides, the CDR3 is TGCAGCGTTGCCACCCTAGCGGGTCCATACGAGCAGTACTTC.

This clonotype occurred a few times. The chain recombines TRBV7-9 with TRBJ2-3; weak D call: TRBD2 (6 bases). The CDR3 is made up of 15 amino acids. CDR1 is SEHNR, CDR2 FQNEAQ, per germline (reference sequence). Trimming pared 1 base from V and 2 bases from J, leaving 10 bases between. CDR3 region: CASSLGGTSTDTQYF. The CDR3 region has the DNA TGTGCCAGCAGCTTAGGGGGGACTTCCACAGATACGCAGTATTTT.

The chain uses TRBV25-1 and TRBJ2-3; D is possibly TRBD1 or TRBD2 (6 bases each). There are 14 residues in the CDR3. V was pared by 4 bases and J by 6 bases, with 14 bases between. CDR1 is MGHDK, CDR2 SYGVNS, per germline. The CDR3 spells CASSGRGTSDTQYF. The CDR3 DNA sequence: TGTGCCAGCAGTGGGAGGGGGACCTCGGATACGCAGTATTTT.

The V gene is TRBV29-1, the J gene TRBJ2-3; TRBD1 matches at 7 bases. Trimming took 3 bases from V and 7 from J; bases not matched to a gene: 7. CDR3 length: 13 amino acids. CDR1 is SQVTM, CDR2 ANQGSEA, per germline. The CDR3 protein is CSVDETGTNTQYF. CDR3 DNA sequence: TGCAGCGTTGATGAGACAGGGACGAATACGCAGTATTTT.

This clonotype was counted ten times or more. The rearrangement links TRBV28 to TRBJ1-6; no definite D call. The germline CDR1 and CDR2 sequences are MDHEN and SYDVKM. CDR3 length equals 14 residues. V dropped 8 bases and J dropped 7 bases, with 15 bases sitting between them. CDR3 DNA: TGTGCCAGCGAAGACGGTCCTATGAATTCACCCCTCCACTTT. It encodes CASEDGPMNSPLHF.

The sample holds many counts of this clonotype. The CDR3 here is CASSSLAGTQETQYF. DNA of the CDR3: TGTGCCAGCAGTTCCCTAGCGGGGACCCAAGAGACCCAGTACTTC. The chain carries TRBV6-2 or TRBV6-3 and TRBJ2-5, with 9 bases that match TRBD2. Germline CDR1 and CDR2: MNHEY and SVGEGT. V shed 4 bases and J 1 base; nucleotides not matched to a gene: 4. The CDR3 spans 15 residues.

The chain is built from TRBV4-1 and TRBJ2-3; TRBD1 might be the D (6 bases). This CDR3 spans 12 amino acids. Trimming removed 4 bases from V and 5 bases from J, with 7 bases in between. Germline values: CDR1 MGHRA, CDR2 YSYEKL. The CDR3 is CASSRGLDTQYF. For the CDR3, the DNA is TGCGCCAGCAGCCGGGGGCTAGATACGCAGTATTTT.

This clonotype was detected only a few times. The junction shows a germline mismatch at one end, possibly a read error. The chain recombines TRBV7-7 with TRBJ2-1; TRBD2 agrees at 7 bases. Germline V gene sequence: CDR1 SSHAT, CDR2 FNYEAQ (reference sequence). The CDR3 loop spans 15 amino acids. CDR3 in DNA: TGTGCTAGCAGCTTAGGCGGGAGATCCTACAATGAGCAGTTCTTC. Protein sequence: CASSLGGRSYNEQFF.

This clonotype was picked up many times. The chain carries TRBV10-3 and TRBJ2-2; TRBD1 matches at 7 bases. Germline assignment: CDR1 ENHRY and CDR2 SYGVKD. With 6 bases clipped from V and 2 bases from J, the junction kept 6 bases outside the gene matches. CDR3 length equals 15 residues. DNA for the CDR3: TGTGCCATCAGACCCACAGGGGCCAACACCGGGGAGCTGTTTTTT. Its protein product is CAIRPTGANTGELFF.

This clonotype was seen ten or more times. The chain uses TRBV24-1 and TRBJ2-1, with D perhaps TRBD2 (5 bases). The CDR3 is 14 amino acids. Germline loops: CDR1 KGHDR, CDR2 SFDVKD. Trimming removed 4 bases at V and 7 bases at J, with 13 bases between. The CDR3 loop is CATSDPPTGNEQFF. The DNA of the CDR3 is TGTGCCACCAGTGACCCCCCCACGGGGAATGAGCAGTTCTTC.